This TCR beta chain was retrieved from a study of cytomegalovirus exposure and HLA in healthy donors. The study's findings and limits: Prior analysis indicated that the majority of TCR beta V segments exhibited productivity approximately 90% or approximately 30% of the time. Likely technical artifact: a cluster of highly shared sequence variants.

The PCR had 60 Vbeta and 13 Jbeta primers. Original processing methods: Approximately 73 million unique TCR beta chains, roughly 10 million shared, were counted in a later analysis. Sequencing used immunoSEQ multiplex PCR; TCRdb keeps in-frame clones, though not all of them. For V, J and clone size, that table is used; D and trimming come from the DNA. The table lists 130,000 to 150,000 clones, around 80% of them singletons. Remarks on this clone: What it recognizes is unknown.

The TCR originated in a female donor in good health and CMV-seronegative. Sequenced: PBMCs.

This CDR3 reads CASSDHRGRGEKLFF. CDR3 nucleotides: TGTGCCAGCAGTGACCACAGGGGGCGGGGTGAAAAACTGTTTTTT. V is TRBV2 and J is TRBJ1-4; TRBD1 aligns across 9 bases. Germline V gene data show CDR1 as SNHLY and CDR2 as FYNNEI. This CDR3 has 15 amino acids. The J segment lost 7 bases and the V segment lost 3 bases, leaving 6 bases of the junction unmatched.